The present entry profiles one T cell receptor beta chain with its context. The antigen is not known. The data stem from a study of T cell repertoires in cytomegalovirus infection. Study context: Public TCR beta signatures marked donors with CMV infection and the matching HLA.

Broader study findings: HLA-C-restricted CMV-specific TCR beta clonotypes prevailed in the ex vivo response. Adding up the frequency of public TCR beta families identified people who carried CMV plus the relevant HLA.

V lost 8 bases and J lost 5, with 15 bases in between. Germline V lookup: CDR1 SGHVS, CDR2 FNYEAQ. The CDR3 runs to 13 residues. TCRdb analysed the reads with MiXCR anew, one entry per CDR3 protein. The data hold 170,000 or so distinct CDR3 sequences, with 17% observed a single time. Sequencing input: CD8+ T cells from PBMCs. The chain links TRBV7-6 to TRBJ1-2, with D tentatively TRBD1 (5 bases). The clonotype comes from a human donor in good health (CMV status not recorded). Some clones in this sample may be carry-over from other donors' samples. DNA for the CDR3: TGTGCCAGCTTGTCCCGGGACCCTTATGGCTACACCTTC. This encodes CASLSRDPYGYTF.